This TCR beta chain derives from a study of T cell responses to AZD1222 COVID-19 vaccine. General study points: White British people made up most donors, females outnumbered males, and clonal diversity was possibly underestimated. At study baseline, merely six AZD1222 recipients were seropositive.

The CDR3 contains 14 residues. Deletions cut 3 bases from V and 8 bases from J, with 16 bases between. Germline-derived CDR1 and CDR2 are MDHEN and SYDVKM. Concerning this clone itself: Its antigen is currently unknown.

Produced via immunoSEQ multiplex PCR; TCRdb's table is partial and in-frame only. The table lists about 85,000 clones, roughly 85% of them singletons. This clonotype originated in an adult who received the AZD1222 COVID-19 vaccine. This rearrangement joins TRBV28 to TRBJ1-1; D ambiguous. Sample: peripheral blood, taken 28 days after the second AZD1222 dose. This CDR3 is CASSFESSVAEAFF. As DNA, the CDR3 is TGTGCCAGCAGTTTTGAGAGTTCGGTGGCGGAAGCTTTCTTT.